This TCR beta chain was found in a study of blood T cell repertoires in COVID-19 (TCRdb year 2020). Describing the broader study: The collaborator samples originated in the United States, Italy and Spain and spanned the acute and convalescent phases of COVID-19. Samples came from the ongoing ImmuneRACE study (first 160 participants) plus 1,254 subjects from 6 global collaborators. HLA class I and class II types, where available, came from metadata supplied by the sample provider rather than from assay-based typing. The dataset comprised deeply sampled blood TCRbeta repertoires from subjects exposed to, actively infected with, or recovered from COVID-19. Sample metadata almost always included a de-identified subject ID, COVID-19 status, age in years and sex. The repertoires were made available in a free public database intended to serve as a resource for research on the immune response to SARS-CoV-2. The prospective study material was composed of cDNA or gDNA derived from T cells, B-cell-depleted T cells, or PBMCs. Here is what the overall study found, with its caveats: Clinical and demographic metadata were provided uncurated, with the amount varying by source and participant.

Whole blood was collected in K2EDTA tubes by collaborating institutions according to the institutions' own protocols. For TCRbeta analysis, collaborators shipped samples as frozen whole blood, isolated PBMCs, or DNA extracted from either of those sample types. This clone occurred a few times. No antigen is known for it. Per-base qualities were not stored, and no clone one base away is much larger. The immunoSEQ Assay, a bias-controlled multiplex PCR, was used to amplify TCRbeta CDR3 regions from genomic DNA. Regarding the original processing steps: The number of nucleated cells in each sample was estimated by amplification of reference gene primers within the assay. To quantify the absolute abundance of each unique TCRbeta CDR3 rearrangement, sequence reads were collapsed and filtered. Productive Simpson clonality was computed per sample as the square root of Simpson's diversity index over productive rearrangements. As stored in TCRdb, this immuneACCESS dataset retains in-frame rearrangements with V and J assigned. A fraction of the clones does not appear; measured against another copy, unresolved V genes explain less than half of the discrepancy, and the remainder lacks a known reason. D and trimming were read from the DNA, whereas the V and J calls and clone size are those reported in that table. The sample profile shows about 100,000 clones; about 89% of them were found once. Of the sample, 4% to 6% is held by the ten largest clones.

The sequence was collected from a human donor in a cohort sampled during active COVID-19. Sequenced sample: peripheral blood.

The CDR3 protein: CATSRGDSDNSPLHF. The DNA sequence reads TGTGCCACCAGCAGGGGGGACAGTGATAATTCACCCCTCCACTTT. Recombination connected TRBV15 to TRBJ1-6, with 7 junctional bases fitting TRBD1. Looking up the germline V gene (reference sequence) yields CDR1 LNHNV and CDR2 YYDKDF. Inclusive of the bounding cysteine and phenylalanine, the CDR3 is 15 residues long. CDR3 DNA is the only sequence kept; it has 45 bases, read in frame from the first base. Compared with germline, V lacks 3 bases and J lacks 5 bases; bases without a gene match: 4.